This T cell receptor (beta chain) was captured in a study of T cell responses to AZD1222 COVID-19 vaccine. Study-level results: Unmutated regions of variants are reportedly targeted by nearly half of spike-specific TCRs.

Regarding this clone: The antigen is undetermined.

Clones were read by immunoSEQ multiplex PCR, and TCRdb kept only the in-frame ones, dropping some. The sample lists about 80,000 clones, 80% to 90% seen once, with roughly 3.1% in the top ten. Germline assignment: CDR1 SNHLY and CDR2 FYNNEI. Trimming removed 8 bases from V and 3 bases from J, with 15 bases in between. The CDR3 has 14 residues. This clonotype was sampled from an adult who received the AZD1222 COVID-19 vaccine. The specimen comprised peripheral blood, sampled 28 days after the second AZD1222 dose. The genes are TRBV2 and TRBJ2-3; weak D call: TRBD1 (6 bases). CDR3 amino acids: CASGATRGTDTQYF. The CDR3 DNA follows: TGTGCCAGCGGGGCCACGAGGGGGACAGATACGCAGTATTTT.